The subject of this entry is one T cell receptor beta chain. One end of the junction is discordant with germline, which a read error may explain. This record belongs to a study of T cell changes during pregnancy in multiple sclerosis. Measured with immunoSEQ multiplex PCR; TCRdb has only the in-frame clones, and not every one. The sample lists 15,000 to 17,000 clones, 83% seen once, with 15% to 20% in the top ten. This CDR3 contains 15 residues. Per germline, CDR1 MDHEN and CDR2 SYDVKM. This chain joins TRBV28 and TRBJ1-5, with 8 positions matching TRBD1. This specimen was CD8+ T cells from peripheral blood mononuclear cells, taken after pregnancy. The sequence came from a female donor in good health, enrolled as a control in a pregnancy study. CDR3 nucleotides: TGTGCCAGCAGGGCCCTGGCAGGGGGCAAGCAGCCCCAGCATTTT. Its protein is CASRALAGGKQPQHF.